Listed here are 6 T cell receptor beta chains from one sample, sequenced in a study of identical twins. TCRdb called the 5' RACE reads again in MiXCR, with one record for every CDR3 protein. The table lists 690,000 or so distinct CDR3 sequences, approximately 9% of them singletons. The sample was also linked to a second study, of yellow fever vaccine responses in identical twins.

The sequencing input was PBMCs. The receptors derive from a woman between 18 and 29 years old in good health.

This sequence joins TRBV7-8 and TRBJ2-3; D tentatively fits TRBD1 or TRBD2 (5 bases each). This CDR3 is 17 amino acids long. Germline-derived CDR1 and CDR2 are SGHVS and FQNEAQ. V was pared by 0 bases and J by 0 bases, with 13 bases between. The chain's CDR3 is CASSLASSGPSTDTQYF. CDR3 nucleotide sequence: TGTGCCAGCAGCTTAGCGTCGTCGGGGCCTAGCACAGATACGCAGTATTTT.

In this sample, this clonotype turned up a few times. The V gene is TRBV10-1, the J gene TRBJ2-5; 10 bases fit TRBD1. This CDR3 contains 17 residues. The V gene end was trimmed by 11 bases and the J gene end by 5 bases; junction bases not matched to a gene: 20. Germline V CDR1 and CDR2: WNHNN, SYGVQD (reference sequence). DNA of the CDR3: TGCGCCGGACTCCACCTAATCCGACAGGGGGCTCTGGAGACCCAGTACTTC. Translation: CAGLHLIRQGALETQYF.

This clonotype was seen at least ten times. The gene calls are TRBV10-3 and TRBJ2-1, with unresolved D. CDR1 and CDR2 from the germline V gene are ENHRY and SYGVKD. The CDR3 runs 16 residues. V lost 6 bases and J lost 4, with 19 bases in between. The CDR3 loop is CAIRGWPLTTYNEQFF. The CDR3 DNA reads as TGTGCCATCAGGGGGTGGCCCCTTACGACTTACAATGAGCAGTTCTTC.

This clonotype was seen more than once but under ten times. The chain couples TRBV29-1 to TRBJ2-3, with D uncertain. Germline CDR1 reads SQVTM; CDR2 reads ANQGSEA. CDR3 length: 11 amino acids. Deletions cut 6 bases from V and 5 bases from J, with 9 bases between. The CDR3 is CSVVYRDTQYF. The CDR3 DNA is TGCAGCGTAGTATACCGAGATACGCAGTATTTT.

This clonotype has ten or more counts. The chain recombines TRBV7-9 with TRBJ2-3; 8 bases are a match to TRBD2. Germline CDR1 is SEHNR and CDR2 is FQNEAQ (reference sequence). The CDR3 runs 15 residues. V shed 4 bases and J 6 bases; nucleotides not matched to a gene: 9. The CDR3 DNA follows: TGTGCCAGCAGCTCCAAGACTAGCGTTATGGATACGCAGTATTTT. Amino acid sequence: CASSSKTSVMDTQYF.

This clonotype has just a few counts. The rearrangement links TRBV5-1 to TRBJ1-2, with a possible D match to TRBD1 (5 bases). The germline V gene has CDR1 SGHRS and CDR2 YFSETQ. Trimming took off 0 bases at V and 7 bases at J, with 22 bases between the two ends. The CDR3 runs 17 residues. CDR3 residues: CASSLESFQGFRSGYTF. CDR3 nucleotides: TGCGCCAGCAGCTTGGAGTCTTTTCAGGGCTTCCGTTCTGGCTACACCTTC.